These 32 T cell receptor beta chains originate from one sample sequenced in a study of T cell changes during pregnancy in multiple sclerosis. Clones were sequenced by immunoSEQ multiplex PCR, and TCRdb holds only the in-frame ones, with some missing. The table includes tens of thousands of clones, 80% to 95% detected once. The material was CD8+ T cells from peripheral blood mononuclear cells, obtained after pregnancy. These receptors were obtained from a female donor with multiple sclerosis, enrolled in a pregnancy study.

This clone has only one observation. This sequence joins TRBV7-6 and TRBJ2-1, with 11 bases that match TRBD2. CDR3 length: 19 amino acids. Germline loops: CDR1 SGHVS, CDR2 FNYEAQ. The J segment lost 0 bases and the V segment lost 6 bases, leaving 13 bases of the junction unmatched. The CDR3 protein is CASSPIAGGPMGSYNEQFF. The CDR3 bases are TGTGCCAGCAGTCCTATAGCGGGGGGGCCTATGGGCTCCTACAATGAGCAGTTCTTC.

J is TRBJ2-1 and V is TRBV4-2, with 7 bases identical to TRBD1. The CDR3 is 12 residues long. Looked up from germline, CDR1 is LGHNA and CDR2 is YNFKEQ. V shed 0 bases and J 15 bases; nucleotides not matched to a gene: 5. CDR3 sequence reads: CASSQEGGALFF. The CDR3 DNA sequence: TGTGCCAGCAGCCAAGAAGGGGGCGCGCTGTTCTTC.

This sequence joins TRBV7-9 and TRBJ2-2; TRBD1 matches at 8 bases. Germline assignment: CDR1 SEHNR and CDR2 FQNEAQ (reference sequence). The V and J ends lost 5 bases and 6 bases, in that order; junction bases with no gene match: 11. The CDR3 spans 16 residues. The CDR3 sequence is CASSPFGQGPPGELFF. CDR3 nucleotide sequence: TGTGCCAGCAGCCCCTTCGGACAGGGTCCACCCGGGGAGCTGTTTTTT.

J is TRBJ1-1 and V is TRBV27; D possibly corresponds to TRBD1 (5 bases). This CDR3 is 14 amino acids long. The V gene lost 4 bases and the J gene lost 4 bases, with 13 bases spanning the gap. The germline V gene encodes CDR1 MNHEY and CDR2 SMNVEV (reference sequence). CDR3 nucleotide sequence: TGTGCCAGCAGTTCCCCCAGGGTCCCCACTGAAGCTTTCTTT. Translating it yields CASSSPRVPTEAFF.

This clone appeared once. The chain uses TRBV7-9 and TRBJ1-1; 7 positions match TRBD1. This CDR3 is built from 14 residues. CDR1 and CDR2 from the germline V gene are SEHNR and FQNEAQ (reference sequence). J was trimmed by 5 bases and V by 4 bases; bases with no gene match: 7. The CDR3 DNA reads TGTGCCAGCAGCTCGACGACAGGGAAGACTGAAGCTTTCTTT. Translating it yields CASSSTTGKTEAFF. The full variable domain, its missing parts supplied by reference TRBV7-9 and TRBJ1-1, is DTGVSQNPRHKITKRGQNVTFRCDPISEHNRLYWYRQTLGQGPEFLTYFQNEAQLEKSRLLSDRFSAERPKGSFSTLEIQRTEQGDSAMYLCASSSTTGKTEAFFGQGTRLTVV.

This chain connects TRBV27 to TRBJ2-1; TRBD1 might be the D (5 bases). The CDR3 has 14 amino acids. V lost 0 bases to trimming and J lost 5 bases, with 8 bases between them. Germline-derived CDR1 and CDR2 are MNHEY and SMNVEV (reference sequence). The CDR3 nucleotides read TGTGCCAGCAGTTTATCGGGGCAGCACAATGAGCAGTTCTTC. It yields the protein CASSLSGQHNEQFF.

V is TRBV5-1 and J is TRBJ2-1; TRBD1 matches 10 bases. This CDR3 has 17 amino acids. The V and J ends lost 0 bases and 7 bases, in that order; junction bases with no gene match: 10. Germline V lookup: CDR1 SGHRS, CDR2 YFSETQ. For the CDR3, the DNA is TGCGCCAGCAGCTTGGGGATTCGGGACAGGGGTAAGAATGAGCAGTTCTTC. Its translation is CASSLGIRDRGKNEQFF.

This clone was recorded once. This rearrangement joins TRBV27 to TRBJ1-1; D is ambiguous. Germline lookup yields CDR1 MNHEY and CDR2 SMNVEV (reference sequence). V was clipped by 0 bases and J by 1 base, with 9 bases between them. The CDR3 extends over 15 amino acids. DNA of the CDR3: TGTGCCAGCAGTTTATCAAGGTCGGGGAACACTGAAGCTTTCTTT. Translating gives CASSLSRSGNTEAFF.

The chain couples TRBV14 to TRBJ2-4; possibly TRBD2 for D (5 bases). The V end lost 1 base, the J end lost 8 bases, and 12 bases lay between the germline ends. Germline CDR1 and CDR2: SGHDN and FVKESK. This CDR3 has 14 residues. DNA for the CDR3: TGTGCCAGCAGCCAAGGAGGGTTTCTTGACATTCAGTACTTC. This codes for CASSQGGFLDIQYF.

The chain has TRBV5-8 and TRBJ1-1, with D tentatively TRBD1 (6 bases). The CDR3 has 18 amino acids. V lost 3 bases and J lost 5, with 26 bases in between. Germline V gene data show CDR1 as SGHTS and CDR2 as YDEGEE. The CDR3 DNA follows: TGTGCCAGCAGCTCTACCTTCCTTGATACAGGGCGAAGGACTGAAGCTTTCTTT. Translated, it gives CASSSTFLDTGRRTEAFF.

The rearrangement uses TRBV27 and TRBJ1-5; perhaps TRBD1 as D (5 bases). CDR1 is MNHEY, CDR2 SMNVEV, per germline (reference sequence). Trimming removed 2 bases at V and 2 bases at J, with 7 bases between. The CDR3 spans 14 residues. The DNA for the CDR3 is TGTGCCAGCAGTTTAATACAGGGCAATCAGCCCCAGCATTTT. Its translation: CASSLIQGNQPQHF.

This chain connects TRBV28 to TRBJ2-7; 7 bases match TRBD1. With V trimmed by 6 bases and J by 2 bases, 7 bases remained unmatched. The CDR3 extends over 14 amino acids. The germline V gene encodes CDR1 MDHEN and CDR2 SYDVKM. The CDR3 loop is CASSGQEGTYEQYF. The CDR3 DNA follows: TGTGCCAGCAGCGGACAGGAAGGAACCTACGAGCAGTACTTC.

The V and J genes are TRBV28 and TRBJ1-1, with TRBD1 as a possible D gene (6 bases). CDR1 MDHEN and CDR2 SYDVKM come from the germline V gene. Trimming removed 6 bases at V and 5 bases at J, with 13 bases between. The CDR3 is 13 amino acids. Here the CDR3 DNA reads TGTGCCAGCAGACCCGACAGGCCAACTGAAGCTTTCTTT. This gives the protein CASRPDRPTEAFF.

CDR3 in DNA: TGTGCCAGTAGTGAGGGACAGGGCTTTGGAGAGACCCAGTACTTC. This translates into CASSEGQGFGETQYF. The chain has TRBV19 and TRBJ2-5, with 9 bases identical to TRBD1. Losses at the gene ends were 5 bases for V and 4 bases for J; bases not matched to a gene: 8. Germline V gene sequence: CDR1 LNHDA, CDR2 SQIVND (reference sequence). This CDR3 has 15 amino acids.

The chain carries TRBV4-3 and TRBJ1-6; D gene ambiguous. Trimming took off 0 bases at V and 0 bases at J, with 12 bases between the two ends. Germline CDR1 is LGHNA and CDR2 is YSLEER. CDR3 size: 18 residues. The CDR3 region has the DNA TGCGCCAGCAGCCAAGATATTCCGGAGAGCTCCTATAATTCACCCCTCCACTTT. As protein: CASSQDIPESSYNSPLHF.

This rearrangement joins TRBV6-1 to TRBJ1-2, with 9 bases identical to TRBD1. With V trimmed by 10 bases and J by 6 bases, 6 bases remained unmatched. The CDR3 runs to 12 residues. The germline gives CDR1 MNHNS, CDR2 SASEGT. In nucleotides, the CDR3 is TGTGCCACCGGGGACAGGGCCAATGGCTACACCTTC. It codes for CATGDRANGYTF.

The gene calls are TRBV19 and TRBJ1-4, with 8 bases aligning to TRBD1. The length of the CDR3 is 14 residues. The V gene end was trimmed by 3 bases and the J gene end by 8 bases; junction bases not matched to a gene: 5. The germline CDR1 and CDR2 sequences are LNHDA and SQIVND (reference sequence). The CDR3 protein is CASSISGGEEKLFF. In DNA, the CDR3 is TGTGCCAGTAGTATCTCAGGGGGCGAAGAAAAACTGTTTTTT.

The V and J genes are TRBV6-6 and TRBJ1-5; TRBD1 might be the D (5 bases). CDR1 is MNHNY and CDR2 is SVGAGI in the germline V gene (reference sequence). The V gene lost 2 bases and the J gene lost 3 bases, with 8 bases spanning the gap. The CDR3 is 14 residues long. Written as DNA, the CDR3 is TGTGCCAGCAGTTACGTAGGGGACAATCAGCCCCAGCATTTT. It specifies CASSYVGDNQPQHF.

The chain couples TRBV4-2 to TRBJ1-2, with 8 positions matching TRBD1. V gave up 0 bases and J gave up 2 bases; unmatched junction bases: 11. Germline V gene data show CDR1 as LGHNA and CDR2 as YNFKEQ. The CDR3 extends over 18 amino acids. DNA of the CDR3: TGTGCCAGCAGCCAAGAGTCCAGGGGGCCTGAGGGAAACTATGGCTACACCTTC. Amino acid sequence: CASSQESRGPEGNYGYTF.

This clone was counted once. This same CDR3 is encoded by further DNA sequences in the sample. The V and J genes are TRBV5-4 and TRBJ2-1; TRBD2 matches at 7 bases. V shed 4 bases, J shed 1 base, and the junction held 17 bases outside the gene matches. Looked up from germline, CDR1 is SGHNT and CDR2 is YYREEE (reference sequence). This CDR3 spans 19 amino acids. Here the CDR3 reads CASSREGLGGEGSYNEQFF. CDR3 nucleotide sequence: TGTGCCAGCAGCCGTGAAGGACTAGGAGGGGAGGGGTCCTACAATGAGCAGTTCTTC.

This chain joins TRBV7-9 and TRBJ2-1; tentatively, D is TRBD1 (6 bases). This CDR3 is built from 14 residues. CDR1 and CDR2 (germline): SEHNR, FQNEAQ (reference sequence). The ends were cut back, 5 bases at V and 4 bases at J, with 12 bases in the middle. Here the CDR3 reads CASSRQDLYNEQFF. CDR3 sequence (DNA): TGTGCCAGCAGCAGACAGGACCTGTACAATGAGCAGTTCTTC.

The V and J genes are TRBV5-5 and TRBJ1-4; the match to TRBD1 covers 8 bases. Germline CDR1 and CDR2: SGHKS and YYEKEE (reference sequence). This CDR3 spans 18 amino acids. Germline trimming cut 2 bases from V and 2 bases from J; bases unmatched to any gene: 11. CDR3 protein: CASSFRGQGEFTNEKLFF. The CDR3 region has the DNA TGTGCCAGCAGCTTCAGGGGGCAGGGTGAATTTACTAATGAAAAACTGTTTTTT.

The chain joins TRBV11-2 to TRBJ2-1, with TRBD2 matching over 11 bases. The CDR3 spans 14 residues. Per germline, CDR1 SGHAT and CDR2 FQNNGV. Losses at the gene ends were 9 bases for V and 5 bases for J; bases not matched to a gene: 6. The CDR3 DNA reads TGTGCCAGTGATACTAGCGGGAGCCACAATGAGCAGTTCTTC. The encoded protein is CASDTSGSHNEQFF.

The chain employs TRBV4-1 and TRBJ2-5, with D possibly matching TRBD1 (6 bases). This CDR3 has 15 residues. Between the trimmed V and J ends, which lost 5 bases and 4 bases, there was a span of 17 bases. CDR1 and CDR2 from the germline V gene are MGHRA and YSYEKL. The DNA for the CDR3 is TGCGCCAGCAGCTTACAGGGCCTAGCACGAGAGACCCAGTACTTC. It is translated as CASSLQGLARETQYF.

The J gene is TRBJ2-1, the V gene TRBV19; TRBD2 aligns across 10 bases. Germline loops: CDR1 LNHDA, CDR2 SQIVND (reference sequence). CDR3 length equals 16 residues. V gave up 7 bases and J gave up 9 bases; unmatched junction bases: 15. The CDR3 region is CASTNGLAGDPGEQFF. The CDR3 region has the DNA TGTGCCAGTACCAATGGGCTAGCGGGAGACCCGGGTGAGCAGTTCTTC.

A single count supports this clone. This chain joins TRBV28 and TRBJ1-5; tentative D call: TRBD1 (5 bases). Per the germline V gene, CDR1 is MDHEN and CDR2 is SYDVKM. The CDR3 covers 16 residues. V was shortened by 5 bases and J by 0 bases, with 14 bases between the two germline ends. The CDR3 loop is CASSPDTLYSNQPQHF. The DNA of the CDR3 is TGTGCCAGCAGTCCGGACACGCTTTATAGCAATCAGCCCCAGCATTTT.

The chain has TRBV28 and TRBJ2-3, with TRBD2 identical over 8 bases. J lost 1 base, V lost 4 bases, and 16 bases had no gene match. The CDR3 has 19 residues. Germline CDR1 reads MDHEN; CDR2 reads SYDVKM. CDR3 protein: CASSSPPRGLREGTDTQYF. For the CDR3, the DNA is TGTGCCAGCAGTTCCCCGCCCCGAGGTTTGCGGGAGGGCACAGATACGCAGTATTTT.

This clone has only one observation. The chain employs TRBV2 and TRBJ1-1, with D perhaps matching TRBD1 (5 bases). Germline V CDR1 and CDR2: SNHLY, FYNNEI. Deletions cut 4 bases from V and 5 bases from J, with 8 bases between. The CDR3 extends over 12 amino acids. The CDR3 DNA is TGTGCCAGCAGTGTGGGGGGAACTGAAGCTTTCTTT. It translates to CASSVGGTEAFF.

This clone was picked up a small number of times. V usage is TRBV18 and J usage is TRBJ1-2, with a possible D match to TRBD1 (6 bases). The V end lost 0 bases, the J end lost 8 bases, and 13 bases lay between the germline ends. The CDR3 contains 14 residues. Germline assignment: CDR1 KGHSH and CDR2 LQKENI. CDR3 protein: CASSPPSQGHGYTF. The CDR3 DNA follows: TGTGCCAGCTCACCACCGTCACAGGGTCACGGCTACACCTTC.

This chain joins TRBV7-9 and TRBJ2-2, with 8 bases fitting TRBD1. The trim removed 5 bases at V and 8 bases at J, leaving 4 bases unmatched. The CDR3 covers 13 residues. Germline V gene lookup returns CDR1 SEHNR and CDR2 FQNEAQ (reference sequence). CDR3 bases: TGTGCCAGCAGCGATGGACAGGGAGGGGAGCTGTTTTTT. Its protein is CASSDGQGGELFF.

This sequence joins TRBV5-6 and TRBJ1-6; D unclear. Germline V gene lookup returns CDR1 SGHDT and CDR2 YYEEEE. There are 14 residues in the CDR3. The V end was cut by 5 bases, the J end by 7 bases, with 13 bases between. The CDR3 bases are TGTGCCAGCAGGTCTTGGGGAGGAAATTCACCCCTCCACTTT. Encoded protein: CASRSWGGNSPLHF.

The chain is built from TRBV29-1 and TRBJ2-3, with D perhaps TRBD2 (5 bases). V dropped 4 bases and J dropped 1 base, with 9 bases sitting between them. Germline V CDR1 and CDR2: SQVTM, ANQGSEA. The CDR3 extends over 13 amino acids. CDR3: CSVVSAGTDTQYF. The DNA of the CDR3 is TGCAGCGTTGTTAGCGCCGGCACAGATACGCAGTATTTT.